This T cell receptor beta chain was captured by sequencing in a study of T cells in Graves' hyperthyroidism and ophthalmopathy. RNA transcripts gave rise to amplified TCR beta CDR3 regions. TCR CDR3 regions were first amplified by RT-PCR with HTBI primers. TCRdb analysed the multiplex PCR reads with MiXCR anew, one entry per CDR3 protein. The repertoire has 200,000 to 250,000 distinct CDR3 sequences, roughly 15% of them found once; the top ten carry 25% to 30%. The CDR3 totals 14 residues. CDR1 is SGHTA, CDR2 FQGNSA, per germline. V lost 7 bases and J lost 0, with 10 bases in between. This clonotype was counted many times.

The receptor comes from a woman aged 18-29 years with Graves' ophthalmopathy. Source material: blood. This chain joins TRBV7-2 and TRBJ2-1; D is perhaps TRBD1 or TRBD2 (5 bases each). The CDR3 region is CASKRGPSYNEQFF. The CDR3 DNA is TGTGCCAGCAAACGGGGCCCCTCCTACAATGAGCAGTTCTTC.